This T cell receptor beta chain was identified in a study of response to subunit inactivated influenza vaccine. The study, taken as a whole, reports: It was suggested by the authors that few new T cells are recruited by each seasonal influenza vaccination.

TCRdb processed the RT-PCR reads anew with MiXCR; each CDR3 protein has one entry. The sample carries a few hundred thousand distinct CDR3 sequences, around 13% recorded once. Details on this clonotype: The antigen is not known.

The TCR originated in a man between 50 and 59 years old who received an inactivated influenza vaccine. Sequenced material: PBMCs from blood, taken about 12 days after vaccination.

The CDR3 DNA reads TGTGCCAGCAGGGAACAGGGGCAACGCGGAAACACCATATATTTT. Its translation: CASREQGQRGNTIYF. The J gene is TRBJ1-3, the V gene TRBV6-1; 7 nucleotides line up with TRBD1. This CDR3 comprises 15 residues. Germline V gene sequence: CDR1 MNHNS, CDR2 SASEGT. V lost 6 bases and J lost 4; bases outside the gene matches: 9.